These T cell receptor beta chains were read from a single sample in a study of blood T cell repertoires in COVID-19. The protocol was immunoSEQ multiplex PCR, while the TCRdb copy is restricted to in-frame clones and leaves out a portion. The data contain some 190,000 clones, approximately 85% of them singletons. The sequencing sample was made of PBMCs or T cells enriched from blood (not recorded which). The receptors come from a man between 40 and 49 years old with acute COVID-19. Each CDR3 is given with its conserved first and last residue. A D gene is named only where the DNA matches it firmly. Not every row has a clone size; where given, it reads once, few, many or a size class.

clone size: NA; D gene: TRBD2; J gene: TRBJ2-7; V gene: TRBV5-5; CDR3 DNA: TGTGCCAGCAACCCAGACCGGGGACTAGCAGACTACGAGCAGTACTTC; CDR3 protein: CASNPDRGLADYEQYF
clone size: NA; D gene: NA; J gene: TRBJ1-1; V gene: TRBV5-1; CDR3 DNA: TGCGCCAGCAGCAACGACATAATGAACACTGAAGCTTTCTTT; CDR3 protein: CASSNDIMNTEAFF
clone size: NA; D gene: TRBD2; J gene: TRBJ2-1; V gene: TRBV4-1; CDR3 DNA: TGCGCCAGCAGCCACCCCGGGACTAGCTTAGGCAATGAGCAGTTCTTC; CDR3 protein: CASSHPGTSLGNEQFF
clone size: NA; D gene: NA; J gene: TRBJ1-2; V gene: TRBV9; CDR3 DNA: TGTGCCAGCAGCGTAGAGATGTCTTTTGGGAGTGGCTACACCTTC; CDR3 protein: CASSVEMSFGSGYTF
clone size: NA; D gene: NA; J gene: TRBJ1-5; V gene: TRBV27; CDR3 DNA: TGTGCCAGCAGTCCCCTGCGGAGGGACCTTGCTCAGCCCCAGCATTTT; CDR3 protein: CASSPLRRDLAQPQHF
clone size: NA; D gene: NA; J gene: TRBJ1-2; V gene: TRBV19; CDR3 DNA: TGTGCCAGTAGTATAGGGGACATCTACTATGGCTACACCTTC; CDR3 protein: CASSIGDIYYGYTF
clone size: NA; D gene: TRBD1; J gene: TRBJ1-6; V gene: TRBV3-1/TRBV3-2; CDR3 DNA: TGTGCCAGCAGCGTAGGGGACAGGAATAATTCACCCCTCCACTTT; CDR3 protein: CASSVGDRNNSPLHF
clone size: many; D gene: NA; J gene: TRBJ1-2; V gene: TRBV7-9; CDR3 DNA: TGTGCCAGCAGCCGAGCGCCCCCGATAGGCTACACCTTC; CDR3 protein: CASSRAPPIGYTF
clone size: once; D gene: NA; J gene: TRBJ1-2; V gene: TRBV7-9; CDR3 DNA: TGTGCCAGCAGCTTCCGTACAGAGCATGGCTACACCTTC; CDR3 protein: CASSFRTEHGYTF
clone size: once; D gene: NA; J gene: TRBJ2-7; V gene: TRBV27; CDR3 DNA: TGTGCCAGCAGGCTGGGACTTTCCTACGAGCAGTACTTC; CDR3 protein: CASRLGLSYEQYF
clone size: NA; D gene: NA; J gene: TRBJ2-6; V gene: TRBV4-2; CDR3 DNA: TGTGCCAGCAGCCAAGATCTGAGGGGGACTGGGGCCAACGTCCTGACTTTC; CDR3 protein: CASSQDLRGTGANVLTF
clone size: NA; D gene: NA; J gene: TRBJ1-2; V gene: TRBV19; CDR3 DNA: TGTGCCAGTAGTGCCCTGACAGGTTGGGCGGATGGCTACACCTTC; CDR3 protein: CASSALTGWADGYTF
clone size: NA; D gene: TRBD1; J gene: TRBJ1-2; V gene: TRBV7-9; CDR3 DNA: TGTGCCAGCAGCCCAGGGACAGGGTGGGGCTACACCTTC; CDR3 protein: CASSPGTGWGYTF
clone size: NA; D gene: TRBD1; J gene: TRBJ2-3; V gene: TRBV7-3; CDR3 DNA: TGTGCCAGCAGCTTGACAGGGGACGCAACAGATACGCAGTATTTT; CDR3 protein: CASSLTGDATDTQYF
clone size: NA; D gene: NA; J gene: TRBJ2-1; V gene: TRBV6-5; CDR3 DNA: TGTGCCAGCAGAGCGGGTAGACTAGAGTTCTCTGAGCAGTTCTTC; CDR3 protein: CASRAGRLEFSEQFF
clone size: NA; D gene: NA; J gene: TRBJ2-7; V gene: TRBV19; CDR3 DNA: TGTGCCACCGCGGCAGGGGCCTCCTACGAGCAGTACTTC; CDR3 protein: CATAAGASYEQYF
clone size: NA; D gene: NA; J gene: TRBJ1-1; V gene: TRBV6-5; CDR3 DNA: TGTGCCAGCAGTTACTCCCCAGAACAGAACACTGAAGCTTTCTTT; CDR3 protein: CASSYSPEQNTEAFF
clone size: NA; D gene: TRBD1; J gene: TRBJ1-2; V gene: TRBV7-2; CDR3 DNA: TGTGCCAGCAGCCTCGGCAGGGGGGCATATGGCTACACCTTC; CDR3 protein: CASSLGRGAYGYTF
clone size: NA; D gene: NA; J gene: TRBJ1-5; V gene: TRBV19; CDR3 DNA: TGTGCCAGTAGTTTTACAGGGTACAATCAGCCCCAGCATTTT; CDR3 protein: CASSFTGYNQPQHF
clone size: NA; D gene: NA; J gene: TRBJ2-7; V gene: TRBV10-1; CDR3 DNA: TGCGCCAGCAGTGAGGCCGGCTCCTACGAGCAGTACTTC; CDR3 protein: CASSEAGSYEQYF
clone size: once; D gene: NA; J gene: TRBJ2-5; V gene: TRBV7-9; CDR3 DNA: TGTGCCAGCAGCCCCCAGACAGGACAAGAGACCCAGTACTTC; CDR3 protein: CASSPQTGQETQYF
clone size: once; D gene: NA; J gene: TRBJ2-7; V gene: TRBV12-3/TRBV12-4; CDR3 DNA: TGTGCCAGCAGCCGAGAGGGACTTAGGCGGTACTTC; CDR3 protein: CASSREGLRRYF
clone size: NA; D gene: TRBD1; J gene: TRBJ1-2; V gene: TRBV12-3/TRBV12-4; CDR3 DNA: TGTGCCAGCAGTTTAACAGGGGGGGATGGCTACACCTTC; CDR3 protein: CASSLTGGDGYTF
clone size: NA; D gene: NA; J gene: TRBJ2-3; V gene: TRBV5-4; CDR3 DNA: TGTGCCAGCAGCTTGGATGGTACAGGAACAGATACGCAGTATTTT; CDR3 protein: CASSLDGTGTDTQYF
clone size: few; D gene: NA; J gene: TRBJ2-5; V gene: TRBV21-1; CDR3 DNA: TGTGCCAGCAGCAAGATCGGGGGGAAAGAGACCCAGTACTTC; CDR3 protein: CASSKIGGKETQYF
clone size: NA; D gene: NA; J gene: TRBJ2-2; V gene: TRBV12-3/TRBV12-4; CDR3 DNA: TGTGCCAGCAAGGGAGGCCCCGGGGAGCTGTTTTTT; CDR3 protein: CASKGGPGELFF
clone size: NA; D gene: NA; J gene: TRBJ1-5; V gene: TRBV28; CDR3 DNA: TGTGCCAGCAGTTTCTTAAGCCGTTATAGCAATCAGCCCCAGCATTTT; CDR3 protein: CASSFLSRYSNQPQHF
clone size: NA; D gene: TRBD1; J gene: TRBJ2-7; V gene: TRBV7-8; CDR3 DNA: TGTGCCAGCAGCAGAGCCGGGACAGGGGTACATGAGCAGTACTTC; CDR3 protein: CASSRAGTGVHEQYF
clone size: NA; D gene: NA; J gene: TRBJ1-5; V gene: TRBV19; CDR3 DNA: TGTGCCAGTAGTTATCAGGGGAGTAGCAATCAGCCCCAGCATTTT; CDR3 protein: CASSYQGSSNQPQHF
clone size: few; D gene: NA; J gene: TRBJ1-1; V gene: TRBV28; CDR3 DNA: TGTGCCAGCAGTCCGACCTCAAGGGGGAACACTGAAGCTTTCTTT; CDR3 protein: CASSPTSRGNTEAFF
clone size: NA; D gene: TRBD1; J gene: TRBJ2-7; V gene: TRBV5-1; CDR3 DNA: TGCGCCAGCAGCTCAGGGGGTAGATACGAGCAGTACTTC; CDR3 protein: CASSSGGRYEQYF
clone size: NA; D gene: TRBD2; J gene: TRBJ2-1; V gene: TRBV7-3; CDR3 DNA: TGTGCCAGCAGCTCGATAGCGGGAGGGTTGTACAATGAGCAGTTCTTC; CDR3 protein: CASSSIAGGLYNEQFF
clone size: NA; D gene: TRBD1; J gene: TRBJ2-5; V gene: TRBV28; CDR3 DNA: TGTGCCAGCAGATCCACAGGGGCAGGGGAGACCCAGTACTTC; CDR3 protein: CASRSTGAGETQYF
clone size: many; D gene: TRBD2; J gene: TRBJ2-2; V gene: TRBV7-3; CDR3 DNA: TGTGCCAGCAGCCCGACTAGCGGGGCGTTAAACACCGGGGAGCTGTTTTTT; CDR3 protein: CASSPTSGALNTGELFF
clone size: NA; D gene: NA; J gene: TRBJ1-2; V gene: TRBV3-1/TRBV3-2; CDR3 DNA: TGTGCCAGCAGCCCGGGGTATGGCTACACCTTC; CDR3 protein: CASSPGYGYTF
clone size: NA; D gene: TRBD2; J gene: TRBJ2-7; V gene: TRBV30; CDR3 DNA: TGTGCCTGGACCCCCGACGGGGCGGGAGAGTACGAGCAGTACTTC; CDR3 protein: CAWTPDGAGEYEQYF
clone size: NA; D gene: TRBD1; J gene: TRBJ1-2; V gene: TRBV3-1/TRBV3-2; CDR3 DNA: TGTGCCAGCAGCCAGTGGGGACAGGGTACAGGCGGCTACACCTTC; CDR3 protein: CASSQWGQGTGGYTF
clone size: NA; D gene: NA; J gene: TRBJ2-3; V gene: TRBV6-4; CDR3 DNA: TGTGCCAGCAGTGGGACAGGCGGGGCAGATACGCAGTATTTT; CDR3 protein: CASSGTGGADTQYF
clone size: once; D gene: TRBD1; J gene: TRBJ1-5; V gene: TRBV18; CDR3 DNA: TGTGCCAGCTCACCGGACAGGGTCGATAGCAATCAGCCCCAGCATTTT; CDR3 protein: CASSPDRVDSNQPQHF
clone size: once; D gene: NA; J gene: TRBJ2-3; V gene: TRBV29-1; CDR3 DNA: TGCAGCGTTGAAGGGACAACTTCTAGCACAGATACGCAGTATTTT; CDR3 protein: CSVEGTTSSTDTQYF
clone size: NA; D gene: TRBD1; J gene: TRBJ2-5; V gene: TRBV7-9; CDR3 DNA: TGTGCCAGCAGCCCCGGACAGGGTCCGATAGAGACCCAGTACTTC; CDR3 protein: CASSPGQGPIETQYF
clone size: once; D gene: NA; J gene: TRBJ2-5; V gene: TRBV9; CDR3 DNA: TGTGCCACCGGTGAAGAGACCCAGTACTTC; CDR3 protein: CATGEETQYF
clone size: NA; D gene: NA; J gene: TRBJ1-1; V gene: TRBV12-3/TRBV12-4; CDR3 DNA: TGTGCCAGCAAGGCCCAGGGAAGAACTGAAGCTTTCTTT; CDR3 protein: CASKAQGRTEAFF
clone size: NA; D gene: NA; J gene: TRBJ2-1; V gene: TRBV7-9; CDR3 DNA: TGTGCCAGCAGCTTTAGTCTAGGGGATGAGCAGTTCTTC; CDR3 protein: CASSFSLGDEQFF
clone size: NA; D gene: NA; J gene: TRBJ2-2; V gene: TRBV14; CDR3 DNA: TGTGCCAGCGGGGCCGTCGAGGAGCTGTTTTTT; CDR3 protein: CASGAVEELFF
clone size: once; D gene: NA; J gene: TRBJ2-5; V gene: TRBV18; CDR3 DNA: TGTGCCAGCTCGCGGCGGGAAGAGACCCAGTACTTC; CDR3 protein: CASSRREETQYF
clone size: NA; D gene: NA; J gene: TRBJ1-4; V gene: TRBV30; CDR3 DNA: TGTGCCTGGAGTGCGGGGTACCACGAAAAACTGTTTTTT; CDR3 protein: CAWSAGYHEKLFF
clone size: NA; D gene: NA; J gene: TRBJ1-2; V gene: TRBV6-5; CDR3 DNA: TGTGCCAGCAGTTCAAGGGGAAGGCCAGGGGTTGGCTACACCTTC; CDR3 protein: CASSSRGRPGVGYTF